This T cell receptor beta chain was captured by sequencing in a study of shared clonotypes between healthy human individuals. For each subset, genomic DNA was distributed in equal portions over several immunoSEQ plates. Some clones are missing from TCRdb's copy, which holds only in-frame ones; the method was immunoSEQ multiplex PCR. The sample lists roughly 2.2 million clones, 93% occurring once. Germline-derived CDR1 and CDR2 are LNHDA and SQIVND (reference sequence). The V and J ends lost 7 bases and 0 bases respectively, with 15 bases between them. CDR3 length: 16 amino acids. This receptor was taken from a man younger than 35 in good health. Some clones in this sample may be carry-over from other donors' samples. The rearrangement joins TRBV19 to TRBJ1-4; D is uncertain. The sequencing input was naive CD4+ T cells from PBMCs. Subset in this sample: CD45RA+ positively selected. CDR3 sequence: CASNRASGATNEKLFF. The CDR3 nucleotides are TGTGCCAGTAATAGGGCCTCAGGAGCAACTAATGAAAAACTGTTTTTT.